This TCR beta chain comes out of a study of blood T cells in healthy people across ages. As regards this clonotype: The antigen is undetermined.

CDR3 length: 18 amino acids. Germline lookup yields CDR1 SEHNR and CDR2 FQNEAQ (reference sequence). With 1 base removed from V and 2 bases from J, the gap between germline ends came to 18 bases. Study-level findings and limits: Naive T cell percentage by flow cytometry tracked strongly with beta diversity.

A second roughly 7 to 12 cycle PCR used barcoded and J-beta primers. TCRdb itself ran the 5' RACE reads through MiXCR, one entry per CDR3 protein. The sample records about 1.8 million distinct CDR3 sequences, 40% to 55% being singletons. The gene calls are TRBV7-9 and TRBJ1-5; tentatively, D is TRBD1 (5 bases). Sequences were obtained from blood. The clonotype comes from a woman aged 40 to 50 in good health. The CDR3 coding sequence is TGTGCCAGCAGCTTAGAACGCGGGGCGGGGGTTGGCAATCAGCCCCAGCATTTT. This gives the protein CASSLERGAGVGNQPQHF.